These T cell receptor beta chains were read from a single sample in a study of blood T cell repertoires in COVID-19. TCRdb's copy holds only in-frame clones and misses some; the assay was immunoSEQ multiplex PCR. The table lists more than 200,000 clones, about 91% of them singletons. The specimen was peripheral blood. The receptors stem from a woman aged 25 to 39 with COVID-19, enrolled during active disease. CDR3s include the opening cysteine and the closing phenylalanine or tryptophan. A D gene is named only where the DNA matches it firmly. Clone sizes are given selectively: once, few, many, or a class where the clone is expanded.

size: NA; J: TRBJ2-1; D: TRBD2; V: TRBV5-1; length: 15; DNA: TGCGCCAGCAGCTCGAGCGGGGGGGCTTACAATGAGCAGTTCTTC; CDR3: CASSSSGGAYNEQFF
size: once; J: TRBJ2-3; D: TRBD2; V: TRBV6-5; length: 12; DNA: TGTGCCAGCAAACGGGGGGTGAATACGCAGTATTTT; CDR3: CASKRGVNTQYF
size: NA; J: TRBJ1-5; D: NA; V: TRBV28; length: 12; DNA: TGTGCCAGCAGTACAGGGTCCTTAGCCCAGCATTTT; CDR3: CASSTGSLAQHF
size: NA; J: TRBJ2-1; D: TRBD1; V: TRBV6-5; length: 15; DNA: TGTGCCAGCAGGGACCCGGGACAGGGGGGGGATGAGCAGTTCTTC; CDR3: CASRDPGQGGDEQFF
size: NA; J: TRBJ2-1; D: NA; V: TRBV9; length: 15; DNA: TGTGCCAGCAGCTCTAGCCCCGGAGGCTACAATGAGCAGTTCTTC; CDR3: CASSSSPGGYNEQFF
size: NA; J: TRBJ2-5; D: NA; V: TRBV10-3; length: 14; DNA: TGTGCCATCAGTGAGGCGGGCGTTAAAGAGACCCAGTACTTC; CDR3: CAISEAGVKETQYF
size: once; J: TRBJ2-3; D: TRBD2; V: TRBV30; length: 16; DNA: TGTGCCTGGAGTGCGAGCGGGGGATTTATCACAGATACGCAGTATTTT; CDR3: CAWSASGGFITDTQYF
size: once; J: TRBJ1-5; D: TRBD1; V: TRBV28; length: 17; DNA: TGTGCCAGCAGTTCTCCCCCCGGGACAGGGGAAGCTCAGCCCCAGCATTTT; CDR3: CASSSPPGTGEAQPQHF
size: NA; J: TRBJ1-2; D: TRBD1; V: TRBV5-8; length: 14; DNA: TGTGCCAGCAGCAATGGACAGGGCCCCTATGGCTACACCTTC; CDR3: CASSNGQGPYGYTF
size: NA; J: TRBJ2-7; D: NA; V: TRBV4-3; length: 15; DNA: TGCGCCAGCAGCCGCAGGGTTTTGGAAGGCTACGAGCAGTACTTC; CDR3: CASSRRVLEGYEQYF
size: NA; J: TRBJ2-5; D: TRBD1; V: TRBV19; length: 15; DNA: TGTGCCAGTAGCCGGACAGGGGAAGGGAGAGAGACCCAGTACTTC; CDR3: CASSRTGEGRETQYF
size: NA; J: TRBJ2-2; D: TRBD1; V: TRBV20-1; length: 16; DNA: TGCAGTGCTAGTCCCGGGACAGGGGGGAACACCGGGGAGCTGTTTTTT; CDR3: CSASPGTGGNTGELFF
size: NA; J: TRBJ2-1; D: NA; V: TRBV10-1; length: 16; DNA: TGCGCCAGCAGTGACCAGGGCGGACCCTCCTACAATGAGCAGTTCTTC; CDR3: CASSDQGGPSYNEQFF
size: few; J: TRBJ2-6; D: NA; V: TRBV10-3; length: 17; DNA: TGTGCCATCAGTGAGCCCGGACAGCCCTCTGGGGCCAACGTCCTGACTTTC; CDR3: CAISEPGQPSGANVLTF
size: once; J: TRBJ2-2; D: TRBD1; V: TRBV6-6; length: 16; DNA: TGTGCCAGCAGTCCACAGGGACAGGGGGCGGCCGGGGAGCTGTTTTTT; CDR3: CASSPQGQGAAGELFF
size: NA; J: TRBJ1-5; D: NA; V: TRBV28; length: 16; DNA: TGTGCCAGCAGCCCGCCCGACGGACAGCGCTATCAGCCCCAGCATTTT; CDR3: CASSPPDGQRYQPQHF